Listed below are T cell receptor beta chains from one sample, sequenced in a study of blood T cell repertoires in COVID-19. Data came from immunoSEQ multiplex PCR; TCRdb stores just in-frame clones and leaves some out. This sample has 450,000 or so clones, with 70% to 90% found just once. The sample was peripheral blood. These receptors were taken from a man aged 18 to 29 with COVID-19, enrolled during active disease. Each CDR3 is given with its conserved first and last residue. The D gene is left open where the match is weak. Where a row states a size, it is once, few, many or the class of an expanded clone; other rows omit it.

d_call j_call v_call clone_size cdr3_nt cdr3_aa
NA TRBJ1-4 TRBV25-1 NA TGTGCCAGCAGGGGGGCCTCCGCGGGTGAAAAACTGTTTTTT CASRGASAGEKLFF
TRBD2 TRBJ2-2 TRBV11-2 NA TGTGCCAGCAGCCCACCGGGGGGAGAGACCGGGGAGCTGTTTTTT CASSPPGGETGELFF
TRBD2 TRBJ2-2 TRBV24-1 NA TGTGCCACCAGCCCGACTAGCGGGAGTTATGGGAACACCGGGGAGCTGTTTTTT CATSPTSGSYGNTGELFF
TRBD2 TRBJ2-1 TRBV5-1 NA TGCGCCAGCAGCATAGGGCGGGAGGGCCAGGGTCGGTTCTTC CASSIGREGQGRFF
NA TRBJ2-5 TRBV5-5 NA TGTGCCAGCAGCTTGGTCGGCGGGGGCAGACAGACCCAGTACTTC CASSLVGGGRQTQYF
TRBD1 TRBJ2-5 TRBV3-1/TRBV3-2 NA TGTGCCAGCAGCCAAGATGGTTGGACAGGGAGGTTGATTGAGGAGACCCAGTACTTC CASSQDGWTGRLIEETQYF
TRBD1 TRBJ2-5 TRBV7-9 few TGTGCCAGCAGTTCGGGACAGGCCTTCGGGACCCAGTACTTC CASSSGQAFGTQYF
NA TRBJ1-1 TRBV30 NA TGTGCCTGGAGTATGACGGGGAACACTGAAGCTTTCTTT CAWSMTGNTEAFF
NA TRBJ2-4 TRBV19 NA TGTGCCAGTAGTATTCGCTCGGGGGACCCTGTAAACATTCAGTACTTC CASSIRSGDPVNIQYF
NA TRBJ2-1 TRBV7-3 NA TGTGCCAGCAGCTCTCTAAACAATGAGCAGTTCTTC CASSSLNNEQFF
TRBD1 TRBJ1-2 TRBV4-1 once TGCGCCAGCAGCCACGCTCCCGACAGGGATTATGGCTACACCTTC CASSHAPDRDYGYTF
NA TRBJ1-2 TRBV6-5 NA TGTGCCAGCAATCCAGGGGTTGGCTACACCTTC CASNPGVGYTF
NA TRBJ2-3 TRBV18 once TGTGCCAGCTCACCGGGCAGGGATGATACGCAGTATTTT CASSPGRDDTQYF
TRBD2 TRBJ2-7 TRBV6-5 NA TGTGCCAGCAGTTACTCGGGGGGGGTTTCGGGCGAGCAGTACTTC CASSYSGGVSGEQYF
TRBD2 TRBJ2-1 TRBV5-4 NA TGTGCCAGCAGCTTGTTTCCGGGAGGGATTAATGAGCAGTTCTTC CASSLFPGGINEQFF
NA TRBJ2-7 TRBV11-2 few TGTGCCAGCAGCTTACCCCCCAACATTCGCGAGCAGTACTTC CASSLPPNIREQYF
NA TRBJ2-5 TRBV29-1 once TGCAGCATCGATAATCGGGGAGAGACCCAGTACTTC CSIDNRGETQYF
NA TRBJ1-6 TRBV9 NA TGTGCCAGCAGCTTCCGGGACATTAATTCACCCCTCCACTTT CASSFRDINSPLHF
NA TRBJ2-2 TRBV7-3 NA TGTGCCAGCAGCTTAACGCGGAGTACGAACACCGGGGAGCTGTTTTTT CASSLTRSTNTGELFF
TRBD1 TRBJ2-3 TRBV7-9 NA TGTGCCAGCAGCTCCCGTCGCATCGACAGGGGTACGGTTACGCAGTATTTT CASSSRRIDRGTVTQYF
NA TRBJ2-7 TRBV27 few TGTGCCAGCAGTTTACGAGGGGGAACTGCGCTCGAGCAGTACTTC CASSLRGGTALEQYF
TRBD1 TRBJ2-4 TRBV7-2 once TGTGCCAGCAGCCCCGACAGGGCCCAAAACATTCAGTACTTC CASSPDRAQNIQYF
TRBD2 TRBJ2-7 TRBV27 NA TGTGCCAGCAGACCGGGACTAGCGGGGTACAACGAGCAGTACTTC CASRPGLAGYNEQYF
NA TRBJ1-2 TRBV5-1 NA TGCGCCAGCAGCTTGGAACAGGGCTATGGCTACACCTTC CASSLEQGYGYTF
NA TRBJ1-1 TRBV5-1 NA TGCGCCAGCAGCCCACTCGCGGGCTCCGTGAACACTGAAGCTTTCTTT CASSPLAGSVNTEAFF
NA TRBJ2-1 TRBV4-2 NA TGTGCCAGCAGCCAAGCACCGAGCTCCTACAATGAGCAGTTCTTC CASSQAPSSYNEQFF
NA TRBJ2-1 TRBV2 NA TGTGCCAGCCCTGGCAGGCTAGTGGAGGGGAATGAGCAGTTCTTC CASPGRLVEGNEQFF
TRBD1 TRBJ1-2 TRBV3-1/TRBV3-2 NA TGTGCCAGCAGCGGGTCCCTACAGGGGCTATATGGCTACACCTTC CASSGSLQGLYGYTF
TRBD2 TRBJ2-1 TRBV14 NA TGTGCCAGCAGCCAGGGCGTAGCGGGGTGGAATGAGCAGTTCTTC CASSQGVAGWNEQFF
TRBD2 TRBJ2-7 TRBV2 NA TGTGCCAGCAGCTGGACTAGCGGTAGCTCCTACGAGCAGTACTTC CASSWTSGSSYEQYF
TRBD1 TRBJ2-5 TRBV7-2 NA TGTGCCAGCAGCTCGTATAACAGGGGTGGAGAGACCCAGTACTTC CASSSYNRGGETQYF
NA TRBJ1-1 TRBV30 NA TGTGCCTGGAGAAGTAGGGGTCCGGCTTTCTTT CAWRSRGPAFF
TRBD2 TRBJ2-3 TRBV5-1 few TGCGCCAGCAGCTTGGGCGGGAGGGGAGATACGCAGTATTTT CASSLGGRGDTQYF
NA TRBJ1-3 TRBV10-2 NA TGCGCCAGTGGACTGGACTCTGGAAACACCATATATTTT CASGLDSGNTIYF
NA TRBJ1-6 TRBV6-5 NA TGTGCCAGCAGTTACGGTCTGAGCTCCTATAATTCACCCCTCCACTTT CASSYGLSSYNSPLHF
TRBD1 TRBJ2-7 TRBV5-1 once TGCGCCAGCAGCCCAGGGGGTCGGTACGAGCAGTACTTC CASSPGGRYEQYF
NA TRBJ2-1 TRBV9 NA TGTGCCAGCAGCGTAAGTGGCTCCACCGTTGAGCAGTTCTTC CASSVSGSTVEQFF
TRBD2 TRBJ2-2 TRBV6-5 NA TGTGCCAGCAGGGGGACTAGCGTTGCCGGGGAGCTGTTTTTT CASRGTSVAGELFF
NA TRBJ2-5 TRBV5-4 NA TGTGCCAGCAGCTTGGGGGCATCCAAGTACTTC CASSLGASKYF
NA TRBJ2-7 TRBV18 NA TGTGCCAGCTCACCACTACTAGGAGACGAGCAGTACTTC CASSPLLGDEQYF
TRBD1 TRBJ2-3 TRBV5-5 NA TGTGCCAGCAGCTTGCAGGGGGCCAGAGATACGCAGTATTTT CASSLQGARDTQYF
NA TRBJ1-3 TRBV2 NA TGTGCCAGCAGTGGTTGGAGTACTGGAAACACCATATATTTT CASSGWSTGNTIYF
NA TRBJ1-4 TRBV2 NA TGTGCCAGCAGTGAGAGGCAGCAAGCAACTAATGAAAAACTGTTTTTT CASSERQQATNEKLFF
TRBD2 TRBJ2-1 TRBV6-6 NA TGTGCCAGCACAGGACTAGCAAGCAATGAGCAGTTCTTC CASTGLASNEQFF
TRBD1 TRBJ1-6 TRBV6-5 NA TGTGCCAGCAGTTCCCGAGCGACAGGGAGCGGTTCACCCCTCCACTTT CASSSRATGSGSPLHF
NA TRBJ2-5 TRBV5-1 NA TGCGCCAGCAGAGGGGATCAAGAGACCCAGTACTTC CASRGDQETQYF